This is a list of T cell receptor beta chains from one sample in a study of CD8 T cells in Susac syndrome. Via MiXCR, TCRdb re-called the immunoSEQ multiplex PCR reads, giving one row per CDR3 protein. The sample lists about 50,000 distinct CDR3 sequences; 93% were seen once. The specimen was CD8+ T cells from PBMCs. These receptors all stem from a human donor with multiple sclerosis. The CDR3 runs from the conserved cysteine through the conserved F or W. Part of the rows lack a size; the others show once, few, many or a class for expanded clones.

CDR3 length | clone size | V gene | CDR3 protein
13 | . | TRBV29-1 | CSVKGGNYNEQFF
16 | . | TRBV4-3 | CASSQDTTTWADGYTF
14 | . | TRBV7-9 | CASTRRPGLREQYF
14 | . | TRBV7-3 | CASSLDFSGNTIYF
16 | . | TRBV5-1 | CASSLVGTGGNTEAFF
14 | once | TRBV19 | CASSIRGSGAEAFF
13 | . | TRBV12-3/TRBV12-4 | CASSFRSNQPQHF
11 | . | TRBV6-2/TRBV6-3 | CASTGTGLYTF
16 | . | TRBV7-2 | CASSLVAVESTDTQYF
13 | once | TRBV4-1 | CASSQSRNTEAFF
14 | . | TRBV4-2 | CASSLADRDTEAFF
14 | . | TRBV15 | CATSRDFGANVLTF
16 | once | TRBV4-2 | CASSPQAGQNYYEQYF
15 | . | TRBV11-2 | CASSRTVGGIAGYTF
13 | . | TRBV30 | CACASGEAYGYTF
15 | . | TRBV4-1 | CASSPGTSDTGELFF
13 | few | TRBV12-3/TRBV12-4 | CASGDTSYNEQFF
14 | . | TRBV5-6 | CASSLGVGNTEAFF
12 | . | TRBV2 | CASSPTREKLFF
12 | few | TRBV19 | CASSIVGFTEVF
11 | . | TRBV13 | CASPSRYGYTF
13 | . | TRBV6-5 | CASSYRTGGGYTF
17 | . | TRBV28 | CASSPQYSSSGANVLTF